This passage covers 25 T cell receptor beta chains from one sample sequenced in a study of blood T cell repertoires in COVID-19 (dated by TCRdb to 2018 to 2020). The library was built by means of the immunoSEQ multiplex PCR assay. TCRdb took over this immuneACCESS table, retaining in-frame rearrangements with V and J assigned. Such tables are incomplete; in checked studies, under half of the missing clones stem from an unresolved V gene, and the remainder is unexplained. The sample table lists under 500,000 clones, around 88% of them with a count of one. The ten top clones hold 4.3% of the sample. The sample was peripheral blood. These receptors were taken from a woman aged 25 to 39 with acute or convalescent COVID-19.

The chain combines TRBV5-4 with TRBJ2-3, with D possibly TRBD2 on 5 matching bases. Germline V gives CDR1 SGHNT, CDR2 YYREEE (reference sequence). There are 15 residues in the CDR3. The V gene lost 4 bases and the J gene lost 3 bases, with 15 bases spanning the gap. CDR3 amino acids: CASSTNSPGTDTQYF. The CDR3 DNA follows: TGTGCCAGCAGCACCAACAGCCCGGGGACAGATACGCAGTATTTT.

The V gene is TRBV24-1, the J gene TRBJ2-2, with TRBD1 matching over 7 bases. The CDR3 covers 17 residues. V lost 3 bases, J lost 0 bases, and 6 bases stayed unmatched. Germline V gene lookup returns CDR1 KGHDR and CDR2 SFDVKD. DNA for the CDR3: TGTGCCACCAGTGATCAAACCGGGACAGCGAACACCGGGGAGCTGTTTTTT. Its protein product is CATSDQTGTANTGELFF.

V usage is TRBV19 and J usage is TRBJ2-3; D perhaps matches TRBD1 (6 bases). This CDR3 contains 15 residues. Per the germline V gene, CDR1 is LNHDA and CDR2 is SQIVND (reference sequence). Between the trimmed V and J ends, which lost 2 bases and 4 bases, there was a span of 13 bases. CDR3 residues: CASSITRGRADTQYF. CDR3 sequence (DNA): TGTGCCAGTAGTATAACCAGGGGCCGGGCAGATACGCAGTATTTT. The full variable domain, completed using reference TRBV19 and TRBJ2-3, is DGGITQSPKYLFRKEGQNVTLSCEQNLNHDAMYWYRQDPGQGLRLIYYSQIVNDFQKGDIAEGYSVSREKKESFPLTVTSAQKNPTAFYLCASSITRGRADTQYFGPGTRLTVL.

This clone appeared once. This rearrangement joins TRBV28 to TRBJ2-7; possible D gene TRBD1, 5 bases. Germline V gene lookup returns CDR1 MDHEN and CDR2 SYDVKM. This CDR3 contains 13 residues. Trimming left V 2 bases short and J 4 bases short, with 9 bases between. The CDR3 DNA follows: TGTGCCAGCAGTTTACTGCAGGGTTACGAGCAGTACTTC. Amino acids: CASSLLQGYEQYF.

This clone was seen more than once but under ten times. The chain is built from TRBV5-1 and TRBJ2-4; D is perhaps TRBD1 (6 bases). The CDR3 length is 14 residues. Germline assignment: CDR1 SGHRS and CDR2 YFSETQ. The ends were cut back, 4 bases at V and 0 bases at J, with 8 bases in the middle. CDR3 coding DNA: TGCGCCAGCAGCCTACAGGGAGCCAAAAACATTCAGTACTTC. It codes for CASSLQGAKNIQYF.

The rearrangement links TRBV5-5 to TRBJ1-1; D remains ambiguous. V lost 1 base and J 1 base, leaving 11 bases between the germline ends. Germline CDR1 SGHKS, CDR2 YYEKEE (reference sequence). CDR3 length: 15 amino acids. CDR3 amino acids: CASSLWMSGNTEAFF. DNA for the CDR3: TGTGCCAGCAGCTTGTGGATGTCGGGGAACACTGAAGCTTTCTTT.

J is TRBJ1-2 and V is TRBV28; TRBD1 matches 8 bases. V lost 0 bases and J lost 6; bases outside the gene matches: 6. There are 15 residues in the CDR3. Germline values: CDR1 MDHEN, CDR2 SYDVKM. This chain's CDR3 is CASSLWGAGGNGYTF. Here the CDR3 DNA reads TGTGCCAGCAGTTTATGGGGGGCAGGGGGCAATGGCTACACCTTC.

J is TRBJ2-1 and V is TRBV7-2, with TRBD2 identical over 7 bases. The CDR3 runs to 15 residues. V shed 3 bases and J 5 bases; nucleotides not matched to a gene: 7. Germline CDR1 SGHTA, CDR2 FQGNSA. DNA of the CDR3: TGTGCCAGCAGCTTTAGCGGGTACCAACACAATGAGCAGTTCTTC. Its protein product is CASSFSGYQHNEQFF.

J is TRBJ2-7 and V is TRBV4-1; tentatively, D is TRBD2 (7 bases). Germline CDR1 and CDR2: MGHRA and YSYEKL. CDR3 length equals 16 residues. Trimming shortened V by 0 bases and J by 4 bases, and 16 bases separated the two germline ends. CDR3 in amino acids: CASSQERAGEGYEQYF. The CDR3 bases are TGCGCCAGCAGCCAAGAAAGGGCAGGGGAGGGGTACGAGCAGTACTTC.

The chain combines TRBV14 with TRBJ1-1; D possibly corresponds to TRBD1 (6 bases). Germline CDR1 SGHDN, CDR2 FVKESK. The CDR3 has 15 amino acids. V was pared by 3 bases and J by 3 bases, with 14 bases between. In nucleotides, the CDR3 is TGTGCCAGCAGCCAGTACAGGGCTCGGGACACTGAAGCTTTCTTT. It yields the protein CASSQYRARDTEAFF.

The V call is TRBV11-2, the J call TRBJ2-3, with 8 bases matching TRBD2. Germline V gene sequence: CDR1 SGHAT, CDR2 FQNNGV. The trim removed 3 bases at V and 2 bases at J, leaving 7 bases unmatched. CDR3 size: 16 residues. This CDR3 is CASSFFTGGSTDTQYF. The CDR3 coding sequence is TGTGCCAGCAGCTTTTTTACGGGGGGGTCCACAGATACGCAGTATTTT.

This clone was seen just once. The CDR3 DNA reads TGTGCCACCAGCAGAGAAGGGACAGGGGGCAACGAGCAGTACTTC. This gives the protein CATSREGTGGNEQYF. V gene TRBV15 combines with J gene TRBJ2-7, with TRBD1 matching 12 bases. From germline, CDR1 is LNHNV and CDR2 YYDKDF (reference sequence). Germline trimming cut 0 bases from V and 5 bases from J; bases unmatched to any gene: 2. This CDR3 is 15 amino acids long.

The gene calls are TRBV24-1 and TRBJ1-2; TRBD1 aligns across 10 bases. The CDR3 spans 14 residues. V trimming: 5 bases; J trimming: 4 bases; junction bases outside the gene matches: 3. The germline V gene encodes CDR1 KGHDR and CDR2 SFDVKD. The CDR3 coding sequence is TGTGCCACCAGTGGCCGGGACAGGGGCTATGGCTACACCTTC. It yields the protein CATSGRDRGYGYTF.

CDR3 residues: CASSSHSPVGYGYTF. The CDR3 region has the DNA TGTGCCAGCAGTTCCCATTCCCCGGTCGGCTATGGCTACACCTTC. The chain joins TRBV6-2 or TRBV6-3 to TRBJ1-2; D gene unclear. The CDR3 has 15 amino acids. In germline, CDR1 is MNHEY, CDR2 SVGEGT. V lost 4 bases and J lost 4, with 16 bases in between.

This rearrangement joins TRBV4-1 to TRBJ2-1, with 13 bases that match TRBD2. In germline, CDR1 is MGHRA, CDR2 YSYEKL. With V trimmed by 4 bases and J by 8 bases, 5 bases remained unmatched. The CDR3 contains 15 residues. The CDR3 protein is CASSRLAGGSDEQFF. The CDR3 nucleotides read TGCGCCAGCAGCCGACTAGCGGGGGGTTCGGATGAGCAGTTCTTC.

This chain connects TRBV18 to TRBJ1-2; 8 bases map to TRBD1. The V gene's germline CDR1 is KGHSH and CDR2 LQKENI. The junction had 5 bases not matched to a gene; V was cut back by 3 bases and J by 5 bases. The CDR3 length is 14 residues. The CDR3 loop reads CASSPDRAEYGYTF. The DNA of the CDR3 is TGTGCCAGCTCACCGGACAGGGCAGAGTATGGCTACACCTTC.

The chain carries TRBV6-7 and TRBJ2-6, with a possible D match to TRBD1 (5 bases). TRBV6-7 is an ORF, and what it does is uncertain. This CDR3 is 13 amino acids long. V was clipped by 7 bases and J by 8 bases, with 12 bases between them. CDR3 amino acids: CASTPRQSNVLTF. The CDR3 region has the DNA TGTGCCAGCACCCCTAGACAGTCCAACGTCCTGACTTTC.

The V gene is TRBV2, the J gene TRBJ1-1, with no clear D. The CDR3 runs 10 residues. Deletions cut 3 bases from V and 10 bases from J, with 6 bases between. The germline V gene has CDR1 SNHLY and CDR2 FYNNEI. The CDR3 sequence: CASSDGLAFF. CDR3 sequence (DNA): TGTGCCAGCAGTGATGGGCTAGCTTTCTTT.

This chain joins TRBV6-5 and TRBJ1-1, with D perhaps TRBD1 (5 bases). CDR3 length: 15 residues. CDR1 and CDR2 from the germline V gene are MNHEY and SVGAGI. The V gene lost 2 bases and the J gene lost 1 base, with 11 bases spanning the gap. The CDR3 loop is CASSYTPDRNTEAFF. Here the CDR3 DNA reads TGTGCCAGCAGTTACACCCCCGACAGGAACACTGAAGCTTTCTTT.

V usage is TRBV20-1 and J usage is TRBJ2-7, with unresolved D. The germline V gene encodes CDR1 DFQATT and CDR2 SNEGSKA (reference sequence). V was cut by 5 bases and J by 6 bases, with 11 bases left in between. CDR3 length: 11 amino acids. CDR3 coding DNA: TGCAGTGCTGGGCCCGTCGGCGAGCAGTACTTC. This translates into CSAGPVGEQYF.

The gene calls are TRBV5-8 and TRBJ2-3; 8 bases align to TRBD1. J lost 1 base, V lost 4 bases, and 5 bases had no gene match. The CDR3 consists of 15 residues. Germline V lookup: CDR1 SGHTS, CDR2 YDEGEE. The CDR3 region has the DNA TGTGCCAGCAGCCTAGGACAGGGTGGCACAGATACGCAGTATTTT. This codes for CASSLGQGGTDTQYF.

CDR3 residues: CASSIELANSNQPQHF. CDR3 in DNA: TGTGCCAGTAGTATTGAACTTGCCAATAGCAATCAGCCCCAGCATTTT. This chain connects TRBV19 to TRBJ1-5; D is unclear. The CDR3 is 16 amino acids. Trimming removed 3 bases at V and 0 bases at J, with 12 bases between. From germline, CDR1 is LNHDA and CDR2 SQIVND (reference sequence).

This clone was seen a single time. This chain links TRBV5-6 with TRBJ2-7, with D possibly being TRBD1 (7 bases). Trimming took off 0 bases at V and 7 bases at J, with 14 bases between the two ends. Germline V CDR1 and CDR2: SGHDT, YYEEEE. The CDR3 loop spans 14 amino acids. The DNA of the CDR3 is TGTGCCAGCAGCTTGGGACAGGGAGGAGGAGAGCAGTACTTC. It translates to CASSLGQGGGEQYF.

This chain connects TRBV6-1 to TRBJ2-5; TRBD2 matches 11 bases. This CDR3 has 14 residues. Germline trimming cut 4 bases from V and 4 bases from J; bases unmatched to any gene: 2. The germline CDR1 and CDR2 sequences are MNHNS and SASEGT. The CDR3 region is CASSVAGGRETQYF. DNA for the CDR3: TGTGCCAGCAGTGTAGCGGGGGGGCGAGAGACCCAGTACTTC.

This chain's CDR3 is CASSVGGEGNQPQHF. The CDR3 DNA is TGTGCCAGCAGTGTCGGGGGGGAGGGCAATCAGCCCCAGCATTTT. The chain employs TRBV2 and TRBJ1-5; D may be TRBD1 (5 bases). Germline V gene sequence: CDR1 SNHLY, CDR2 FYNNEI. Trimming left V 4 bases short and J 2 bases short, with 12 bases between. The CDR3 is 15 residues long.